This T cell receptor (beta chain) appears in the sequencing data of a study of cytomegalovirus exposure and HLA in healthy donors. With 60 Vbeta and 13 Jbeta primers, the PCR was carried out. The protocol was immunoSEQ multiplex PCR, while the TCRdb copy is restricted to in-frame clones and leaves out a portion. The data contain some 130,000 clones, approximately 61% of them singletons. CDR3 size: 15 residues. Germline V CDR1 and CDR2: WSHSY, SAAADI. The V gene lost 0 bases and the J gene lost 2 bases, with 11 bases spanning the gap. Healthy bone marrow donors supplied every sample. The sequenced material came from PBMCs. The chain links TRBV10-2 to TRBJ2-7, with unresolved D. The source of this sequence is a human donor in good health. CDR3 sequence reads: CASSESTGTPYEQYF. DNA for the CDR3: TGCGCCAGCAGTGAGTCGACTGGAACTCCCTACGAGCAGTACTTC.